Following are 9 T cell receptor beta chains from one sample sequenced in a study of blood T cell repertoires in COVID-19 (dated by TCRdb to 2019 to 2021). To prepare the library, the immunoSEQ multiplex PCR assay was applied. TCRdb took over this immuneACCESS table, retaining in-frame rearrangements with V and J assigned. Such tables are incomplete; in checked studies, under half of the missing clones stem from an unresolved V gene, and the remainder is unexplained. The sample table shows fewer than 400,000 clones, and about 87% are seen once. Around 4.6% of the sample comes from the top ten. The sequencing sample was made of PBMCs or T cells enriched from blood (not recorded which). These receptor sequences come from a young man who had recovered from COVID-19.

The chain has TRBV18 and TRBJ1-4; possibly TRBD1 for D (6 bases). CDR1 and CDR2 (germline): KGHSH, LQKENI. V lost 4 bases, J lost 8 bases, and 17 bases lay in between. This CDR3 has 15 amino acids. CDR3 region: CASSLRTERPEKLFF. In DNA, the CDR3 is TGTGCCAGCTCACTGAGGACAGAACGGCCGGAAAAACTGTTTTTT.

The chain links TRBV11-2 to TRBJ1-2, with TRBD1 identical over 12 bases. This CDR3 spans 17 amino acids. Per germline, CDR1 SGHAT and CDR2 FQNNGV. Germline trimming cut 6 bases from V and 7 bases from J; bases unmatched to any gene: 15. The CDR3 sequence is CASRQTGTGGVSGGYTF. CDR3 in DNA: TGTGCCAGCAGACAGACTGGGACAGGGGGCGTAAGCGGTGGCTACACCTTC.

The rearrangement uses TRBV5-1 and TRBJ2-6; 7 nucleotides align to TRBD1. After removal of 4 bases from V and 2 bases from J, the junction contained 6 bases not matched to a gene. Germline-derived CDR1 and CDR2 are SGHRS and YFSETQ. The CDR3 covers 16 residues. The CDR3: CASSRVGGAGANVLTF. The CDR3 nucleotides read TGCGCCAGCAGCCGAGTAGGGGGCGCTGGGGCCAACGTCCTGACTTTC.

The rearrangement uses TRBV11-2 and TRBJ2-7; 7 nucleotides match TRBD1. This CDR3 comprises 15 residues. Germline CDR1 is SGHAT and CDR2 is FQNNGV. Trimming at V came to 2 bases and at J to 3 bases, leaving 7 bases not matched to a gene. This chain's CDR3 is CASSLWTGPDYEQYF. CDR3 DNA: TGTGCCAGCAGCTTATGGACAGGCCCCGACTACGAGCAGTACTTC.

The gene calls are TRBV15 and TRBJ1-1; D remains ambiguous. Germline CDR1 reads LNHNV; CDR2 reads YYDKDF (reference sequence). This CDR3 spans 13 amino acids. Trimming took off 0 bases at V and 0 bases at J, with 2 bases between the two ends. CDR3 region: CATSRDMNTEAFF. The CDR3 nucleotides are TGTGCCACCAGCAGAGATATGAACACTGAAGCTTTCTTT.

The genes are TRBV30 and TRBJ1-1; D unclear. The germline V gene encodes CDR1 GTSNPN and CDR2 SVGIG (reference sequence). The CDR3 extends over 13 amino acids. V was trimmed by 5 bases and J by 5 bases, leaving 15 bases between them. The CDR3 loop reads CAWAYSGRTEAFF. CDR3 nucleotides: TGTGCCTGGGCGTACAGCGGTAGGACTGAAGCTTTCTTT. Full variable domain (remainder filled in from reference TRBV30 and TRBJ1-1): SQTIHQWPATLVQPVGSPLSLECTVEGTSNPNLYWYRQAAGRGLQLLFYSVGIGQISSEVPQNLSASRPQDRQFILSSKKLLLSDSGFYLCAWAYSGRTEAFFGQGTRLTVV.

A word on this clone: Within the sample, other DNA sequences also encode this same CDR3. The rearrangement joins TRBV6-5 to TRBJ2-3; TRBD1 matches at 10 bases. The CDR3 consists of 15 residues. CDR1 is MNHEY, CDR2 SVGAGI, per germline. Unmatched junction bases numbered 2, after V lost 2 bases and J lost 3 bases. DNA for the CDR3: TGTGCCAGCAGTTACACGGGACAGGGGACAGATACGCAGTATTTT. It encodes CASSYTGQGTDTQYF.

This chain connects TRBV5-1 to TRBJ1-1; D perhaps matches TRBD1 (6 bases). CDR1 is SGHRS and CDR2 is YFSETQ in the germline V gene. The CDR3 is made up of 14 amino acids. The V end lost 4 bases, the J end lost 2 bases, and 12 bases lay between the germline ends. The CDR3 nucleotides read TGCGCCAGCAGCAGGGGGACAACCAACACTGAAGCTTTCTTT. It encodes CASSRGTTNTEAFF.

This clone occurred once. V usage is TRBV28 and J usage is TRBJ2-5, with 13 bases that match TRBD2. The CDR3 is 15 residues long. Germline-derived CDR1 and CDR2 are MDHEN and SYDVKM. V lost 5 bases, J lost 3 bases, and 3 bases stayed unmatched. Here the CDR3 DNA reads TGTGCCAGCAGTCCCGGACTAGCGGGGGAAGAGACCCAGTACTTC. Residues: CASSPGLAGEETQYF.